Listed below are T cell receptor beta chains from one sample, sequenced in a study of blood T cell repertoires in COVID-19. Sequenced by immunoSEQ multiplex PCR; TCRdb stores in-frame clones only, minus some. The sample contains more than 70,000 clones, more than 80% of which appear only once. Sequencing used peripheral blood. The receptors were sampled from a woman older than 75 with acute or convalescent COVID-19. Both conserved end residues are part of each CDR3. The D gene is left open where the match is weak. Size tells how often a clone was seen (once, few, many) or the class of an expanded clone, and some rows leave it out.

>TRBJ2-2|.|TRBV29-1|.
TGCAGCACCCGACTCGCCTCGAACACCGGGGAGCTGTTTTTT
CSTRLASNTGELFF
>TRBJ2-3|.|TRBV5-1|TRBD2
TGCGCCAGCAGCTTGAGGACTAGCGGGCGCACAGATACGCAGTATTTT
CASSLRTSGRTDTQYF
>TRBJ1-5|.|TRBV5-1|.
TGCGCCAGCAGCCTAGATGGAAATAGCAATCAGCCCCAGCATTTT
CASSLDGNSNQPQHF
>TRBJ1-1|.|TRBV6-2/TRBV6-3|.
TGTGCCAGCAGTTTCTATATGTACACTGAAGCTTTCTTT
CASSFYMYTEAFF
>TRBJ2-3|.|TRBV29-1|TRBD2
TGCAGCGTTGAAACGTACGGGGGGACAGATACGCAGTATTTT
CSVETYGGTDTQYF
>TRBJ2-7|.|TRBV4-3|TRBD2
TGCGCCAGCAGCCAAGATATCCCTAGCGGGACCCTTTCCGAGCAGTACTTC
CASSQDIPSGTLSEQYF
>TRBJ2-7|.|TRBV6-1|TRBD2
TGTGCCAGCAGTGTGACGGGGGGGCAGAGCTCCTACGAGCAGTACTTC
CASSVTGGQSSYEQYF
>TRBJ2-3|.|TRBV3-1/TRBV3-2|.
TGTGCCAGCAGCCAGGTTCGGGGAGTTGGGACAGATACGCAGTATTTT
CASSQVRGVGTDTQYF
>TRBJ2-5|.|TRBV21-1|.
TGTGCCAGCTGCCTGGGGACAGAGTACTTC
CASCLGTEYF
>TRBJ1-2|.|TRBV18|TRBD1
TGTGCCAGCTCACCACGGCAGGGGGATGGCTACACCTTC
CASSPRQGDGYTF
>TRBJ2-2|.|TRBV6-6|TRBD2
TGTGCCAGCCGGACTAGCGGGGGGAGGGTCACCGGGGAGCTGTTTTTT
CASRTSGGRVTGELFF
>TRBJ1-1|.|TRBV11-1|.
TGTGCCAGCAGCCGAATGGGGGCGAACACTGAAGCTTTCTTT
CASSRMGANTEAFF
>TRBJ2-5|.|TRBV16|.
TGTGCCAGCAGCCTCCAAAGGCGGCCCCAAGAGACCCAGTACTTC
CASSLQRRPQETQYF
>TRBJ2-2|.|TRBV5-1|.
TGCGCCAGCAGCCCACGGACTGGTGCGAACACCGGGGAGCTGTTTTTT
CASSPRTGANTGELFF
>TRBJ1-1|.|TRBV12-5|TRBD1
TGTGCTAGTGGTTACAAAACCTCGACAGGGGGTGGAACTGAAGCTTTCTTT
CASGYKTSTGGGTEAFF
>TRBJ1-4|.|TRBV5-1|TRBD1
TGCGCCAGCAGCTTCACAGGGGGCGAAAAACTGTTTTTT
CASSFTGGEKLFF
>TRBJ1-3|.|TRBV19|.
TGTGCCAGTAGTGTCGGGGTAGGCGGAAACACCATATATTTT
CASSVGVGGNTIYF
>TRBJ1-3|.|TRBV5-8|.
TGTGCCAGCAGCTTGGACAGGGCGGCTGGAAACACCATATATTTT
CASSLDRAAGNTIYF
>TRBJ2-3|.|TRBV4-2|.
TGTGCCAGCAGCCCCGGCACAGATACGCAGTATTTT
CASSPGTDTQYF
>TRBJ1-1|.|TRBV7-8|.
TGTGCCAGCAGCCCTGTGAGAGAAGCTTTCTTT
CASSPVREAFF
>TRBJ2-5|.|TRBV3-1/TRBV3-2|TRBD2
TGTGCCAGCAGCCCCAAAATACTAGCGGGACAAGAGACCCAGTACTTC
CASSPKILAGQETQYF
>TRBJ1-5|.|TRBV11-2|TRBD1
TGTGCCAGCAGCTTAGGGCCGGGACAGGGGAATCAGCCCCAGCATTTT
CASSLGPGQGNQPQHF
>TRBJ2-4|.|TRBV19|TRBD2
TGTGCCAGTAAAATCGGGACTAGCGGGAAAAACATTCAGTACTTC
CASKIGTSGKNIQYF
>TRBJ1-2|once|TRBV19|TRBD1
TGTGCCAGTACGCGAGACAGGGTTCATGGCTACACCTTC
CASTRDRVHGYTF
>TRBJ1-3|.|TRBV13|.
TGTGCCAGCAGGAGAGTTGGAAACACCATATATTTT
CASRRVGNTIYF
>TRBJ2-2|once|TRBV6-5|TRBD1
TGTGCCAGCAGTCTGGGACAGGGGGCCCCGGGGGAGCTGTTTTTT
CASSLGQGAPGELFF